Below, 15 T cell receptor beta chains from the same sample are listed, as sequenced in a study of radiotherapy plus CTLA-4 blockade in lung cancer (dated by TCRdb to between 2017 and 2018). Receptors were amplified or captured by the immunoSEQ multiplex PCR assay. Entries here come from immuneACCESS through TCRdb and include only in-frame sequences with V and J called. Some clones fail to appear in such tables; in the studies checked, an unresolved V gene covers under half of the shortfall, and the cause of the remainder is unknown. This sample lists around 130,000 clones; about nine tenths were detected once. Over 6% of the sample comes from the top ten. The specimen comprised peripheral blood, sampled from a patient treated with radiotherapy plus ipilimumab. These TCRs come from a human donor with non-small cell lung cancer that progressed on radiotherapy plus ipilimumab.

The V and J genes are TRBV29-1 and TRBJ1-5, with 11 bases matching TRBD1. J lost 9 bases, V lost 7 bases, and 2 bases had no gene match. In germline, CDR1 is SQVTM, CDR2 ANQGSEA. The CDR3 contains 11 residues. CDR3 sequence reads: CSAGQGGPQHF. The CDR3 region has the DNA TGCAGCGCGGGACAGGGGGGGCCCCAGCATTTT.

The chain combines TRBV14 with TRBJ1-2; D remains unclear. The CDR3 sequence is 16 residues long. CDR1 is SGHDN, CDR2 FVKESK, per germline. V dropped 3 bases and J dropped 8 bases, with 22 bases sitting between them. CDR3 nucleotide sequence: TGTGCCAGCAGCCACCTAACCGGAGGACTCAGTTCGGGCTACACCTTC. It is translated as CASSHLTGGLSSGYTF.

This chain uses TRBV6-1 with TRBJ1-5; TRBD1 aligns across 7 bases. V dropped 2 bases and J dropped 0; count of bases not matched to a gene: 7. The CDR3 is 17 residues long. Per the germline V gene, CDR1 is MNHNS and CDR2 is SASEGT. The CDR3 DNA sequence: TGTGCCAGCAGTGAAAGGGGACAGATGAATAGCAATCAGCCCCAGCATTTT. It codes for CASSERGQMNSNQPQHF.

This clone was seen only once. The chain combines TRBV30 with TRBJ2-2; D remains unclear. With 0 bases removed from V and 7 bases from J, the gap between germline ends came to 9 bases. CDR1 and CDR2 from the germline V gene are GTSNPN and SVGIG (reference sequence). The CDR3 runs to 13 residues. The CDR3, as DNA: TGTGCCTGGAGTGTACAAGGGATCGGGGAGCTGTTTTTT. Its protein product is CAWSVQGIGELFF. Based on the CDR3 plus reference TRBV30 and TRBJ2-2, the full variable domain is SQTIHQWPATLVQPVGSPLSLECTVEGTSNPNLYWYRQAAGRGLQLLFYSVGIGQISSEVPQNLSASRPQDRQFILSSKKLLLSDSGFYLCAWSVQGIGELFFGEGSRLTVL.

Note on this clone: A read error may produce the germline difference seen at one junction end. The V call is TRBV2, the J call TRBJ2-5, with no clear D. The CDR3 spans 12 residues. The germline V gene has CDR1 SNHLY and CDR2 FYNNEI. CDR3: CASREGRETQYF. CDR3 DNA sequence: TGTGCCAGCAGGGAAGGCAGGGAGACCCAGTACTTC.

V is TRBV9 and J is TRBJ2-2, with D tentatively TRBD1 or TRBD2 (5 bases each). With 0 bases removed from V and 5 bases from J, the gap between germline ends came to 11 bases. CDR3 length: 15 residues. Germline V gene data show CDR1 as SGDLS and CDR2 as YYNGEE. CDR3 protein: CASSVEWGGTGELFF. CDR3 in DNA: TGTGCCAGCAGCGTAGAGTGGGGCGGGACCGGGGAGCTGTTTTTT.

This clone appeared a single time. The genes are TRBV9 and TRBJ2-3, with a weak D call TRBD1 (6 bases). From germline, CDR1 is SGDLS and CDR2 YYNGEE. V lost 1 base, J lost 2 bases, and 8 bases lay in between. This CDR3 region has 14 residues. CDR3 DNA sequence: TGTGCCAGCAGCGTAAGGGGACACACAGATACGCAGTATTTT. Protein: CASSVRGHTDTQYF.

This clone was seen just once. This rearrangement joins TRBV15 to TRBJ2-1, with 10 bases aligning to TRBD1. The CDR3 contains 17 residues. CDR1 is LNHNV, CDR2 YYDKDF, per germline (reference sequence). The V gene end was trimmed by 2 bases and the J gene end by 6 bases; junction bases not matched to a gene: 10. Here the CDR3 reads CATSRPPGTGDRNEQFF. DNA of the CDR3: TGTGCCACCAGCAGACCTCCCGGGACAGGGGATCGCAATGAGCAGTTCTTC.

This clone was observed a few times. This sequence joins TRBV19 and TRBJ1-3, with D possibly matching TRBD1 (5 bases). V lost 6 bases to trimming and J lost 4 bases, with 13 bases between them. The germline V gene encodes CDR1 LNHDA and CDR2 SQIVND (reference sequence). The CDR3 runs to 14 residues. CDR3 sequence (DNA): TGTGCCAGTAGCGGAGGGGTATCAGGAAACACCATATATTTT. Protein sequence: CASSGGVSGNTIYF.

The chain is built from TRBV30 and TRBJ2-3; no definite D call. The CDR3 has 13 residues. V was trimmed by 1 base and J by 2 bases, leaving 7 bases between them. Germline assignment: CDR1 GTSNPN and CDR2 SVGIG (reference sequence). CDR3 sequence: CAWSEGTTDTQYF. The CDR3 region has the DNA TGTGCCTGGAGTGAAGGTACCACAGATACGCAGTATTTT.

This clone was seen a single time. The chain combines TRBV5-1 with TRBJ2-2; 8 bases fit TRBD1. From germline, CDR1 is SGHRS and CDR2 YFSETQ. This CDR3 has 14 amino acids. The J segment lost 1 base and the V segment lost 9 bases, leaving 5 bases of the junction unmatched. The CDR3 nucleotides are TGCGCCACCTCGGACAGGGTGAACACCGGGGAGCTGTTTTTT. Amino acids: CATSDRVNTGELFF.

The rearrangement joins TRBV29-1 to TRBJ1-1, with D perhaps TRBD1 (5 bases). Per the germline V gene, CDR1 is SQVTM and CDR2 is ANQGSEA. Deletions cut 6 bases from V and 3 bases from J, with 17 bases between. This CDR3 has 14 amino acids. CDR3 DNA: TGCAGCGTGGGATCGGGGGGAGGGTACACTGAAGCTTTCTTT. It is translated as CSVGSGGGYTEAFF. Supplemented by reference TRBV29-1 and TRBJ1-1, the full variable domain reads SAVISQKPSRDICQRGTSLTIQCQVDSQVTMMFWYRQQPGQSLTLIATANQGSEATYESGFVIDKFPISRPNLTFSTLTVSNMSPEDSSIYLCSVGSGGGYTEAFFGQGTRLTVV.

This chain uses TRBV19 with TRBJ1-5; TRBD1 agrees at 9 bases. The CDR3 extends over 17 amino acids. V shed 4 bases and J 5 bases; nucleotides not matched to a gene: 12. Germline V CDR1 and CDR2: LNHDA, SQIVND (reference sequence). As DNA, the CDR3 is TGTGCCAGTAGTACCCCCCACAGGGGGCAGAGGGATCAGCCCCAGCATTTT. It codes for CASSTPHRGQRDQPQHF.

This clone showed up just once. The chain employs TRBV7-2 and TRBJ2-1; 7 positions agree with TRBD2. Unmatched junction bases numbered 12, after V lost 1 base and J lost 6 bases. The CDR3 sequence is 17 residues long. Germline V gene data show CDR1 as SGHTA and CDR2 as FQGNSA. As DNA, the CDR3 is TGTGCCAGCAGCTTAGTATGGGGGAGGGCCCGGGGCAATGAGCAGTTCTTC. Protein: CASSLVWGRARGNEQFF.

This chain joins TRBV7-3 and TRBJ2-2, with no clear D. The CDR3 has 12 amino acids. The V end was cut by 5 bases, the J end by 6 bases, with 7 bases between. The germline V gene encodes CDR1 SGHTA and CDR2 FQGTGA. DNA of the CDR3: TGTGCCAGCAGCCTCCTAGCCGGGGAGCTGTTTTTT. Translating gives CASSLLAGELFF.